The 28 T cell receptor beta chains below all came from one sample that was sequenced in a study of T cells in Graves' hyperthyroidism and ophthalmopathy. TCR beta CDR3 regions were amplified from RNA transcripts. During a first-round RT-PCR of the TCR CDR3, the HTBI primer set was used. MiXCR, applied by TCRdb to the multiplex PCR reads, yields one record per CDR3 protein. There are approximately 620,000 distinct CDR3 sequences in the sample; around 14% occur only once, and approximately 5.7% lies in the top ten. Material for sequencing was blood. These receptors were taken from a woman under 40 with Graves' hyperthyroidism that later progressed to Graves' ophthalmopathy.

The V and J genes are TRBV11-2 and TRBJ1-3; D might be TRBD1 (5 bases). Trimming took 5 bases from V and 0 from J, leaving 14 bases between them. This CDR3 is built from 16 residues. Germline V gene sequence: CDR1 SGHAT, CDR2 FQNNGV. The CDR3 reads CASSRSRAGSGNTIYF. In DNA, the CDR3 is TGTGCCAGCAGCCGAAGCAGGGCTGGCTCTGGAAACACCATATATTTT.

This clonotype was seen at least ten times. CDR3 residues: CASSMGSADRQFF. CDR3 bases: TGTGCCAGTAGTATGGGGTCGGCTGACCGGCAGTTCTTC. The chain employs TRBV19 and TRBJ2-1; D gene ambiguous. CDR3 length: 13 amino acids. Germline CDR1 reads LNHDA; CDR2 reads SQIVND (reference sequence). Trimming pared 3 bases from V and 12 bases from J, leaving 15 bases between. The whole variable domain, remainder taken from reference TRBV19 and TRBJ2-1, is DGGITQSPKYLFRKEGQNVTLSCEQNLNHDAMYWYRQDPGQGLRLIYYSQIVNDFQKGDIAEGYSVSREKKESFPLTVTSAQKNPTAFYLCASSMGSADRQFFGPGTRLTVL.

This clonotype was seen at least ten times. This chain connects TRBV29-1 to TRBJ1-4; possibly TRBD1 for D (5 bases). V was cut by 6 bases and J by 5 bases, with 13 bases left in between. The length of the CDR3 is 13 residues. Germline CDR1 reads SQVTM; CDR2 reads ANQGSEA. The CDR3: CSVARGGNEKLFF. The CDR3 DNA reads TGCAGCGTAGCACGGGGGGGAAATGAAAAACTGTTTTTT.

The chain recombines TRBV28 with TRBJ2-7; D remains ambiguous. Germline CDR1 MDHEN, CDR2 SYDVKM. Deletions cut 9 bases from V and 3 bases from J, with 6 bases between. CDR3 length: 10 residues. This CDR3 is CARPYYEQYF. CDR3 in DNA: TGTGCCAGACCCTACTACGAGCAGTACTTC.

This clonotype has a handful of counts. V and J are TRBV30 and TRBJ2-7; possibly TRBD2 for D (5 bases). The CDR3 runs to 14 residues. Germline loops: CDR1 GTSNPN, CDR2 SVGIG (reference sequence). Trimming took 4 bases from V and 0 from J, leaving 13 bases between them. DNA of the CDR3: TGTGCCTGGATCCGGACGGGGAGCTCCTACGAGCAGTACTTC. Translation gives CAWIRTGSSYEQYF.

V gene TRBV6-1 combines with J gene TRBJ2-7, with D possibly being TRBD2 (6 bases). Between the trimmed V and J ends, which lost 4 bases and 6 bases, there was a span of 16 bases. Germline CDR1 is MNHNS and CDR2 is SASEGT. This CDR3 comprises 14 residues. The CDR3 protein is CASSGAGPLSEQYF. The CDR3 DNA follows: TGTGCCAGCAGTGGGGCGGGACCCCTTTCCGAGCAGTACTTC.

The chain recombines TRBV6-5 with TRBJ1-4; TRBD1 aligns across 8 bases. V shed 0 bases, J shed 7 bases, and the junction held 7 bases outside the gene matches. The CDR3 runs 16 residues. Germline loops: CDR1 MNHEY, CDR2 SVGAGI. The CDR3 is CASSYSSGQVIEKLFF. In nucleotides, the CDR3 is TGTGCCAGCAGTTACTCCTCGGGACAGGTTATTGAAAAACTGTTTTTT.

This clonotype was seen repeatedly, ten times or more. J is TRBJ2-1 and V is TRBV27, with D hard to call. The V and J ends lost 2 bases and 2 bases respectively, with 13 bases between them. In germline, CDR1 is MNHEY, CDR2 SMNVEV (reference sequence). CDR3 length: 16 residues. In DNA, the CDR3 is TGTGCCAGCAGTTTACGCCCCCGACATCCCTACAATGAGCAGTTCTTC. This encodes CASSLRPRHPYNEQFF.

Note on this clonotype: This may be a read error: a much more frequent sequence differs by one nucleotide. The chain is built from TRBV2 and TRBJ2-2, with D maybe TRBD2 (5 bases). The CDR3 spans 15 residues. The germline gives CDR1 SNHLY, CDR2 FYNNEI. V was pared by 8 bases and J by 1 base, with 14 bases between. CDR3 in amino acids: CASRGSTVNTGELFF. The CDR3 DNA reads TGTGCCAGCCGTGGGAGTACAGTGAACACCGGGGAGCTGTTTTTT.

The gene calls are TRBV5-4 and TRBJ2-3, with D possibly called TRBD1 or TRBD2 (5 bases each). This CDR3 region has 14 residues. V lost 6 bases and J lost 0, with 11 bases in between. Germline V gene sequence: CDR1 SGHNT, CDR2 YYREEE (reference sequence). The CDR3 loop reads CASTRESSTDTQYF. DNA of the CDR3: TGTGCCAGCACCAGGGAGTCTAGCACAGATACGCAGTATTTT. Filled out from reference TRBV5-4 and TRBJ2-3, the complete variable domain reads ETGVTQSPTHLIKTRGQQVTLRCSSQSGHNTVSWYQQALGQGPQFIFQYYREEENGRGNFPPRFSGLQFPNYSSELNVNALELDDSALYLCASTRESSTDTQYFGPGTRLTVL.

This clonotype was observed many times. The rearrangement joins TRBV30 to TRBJ2-7, with 7 bases lining up with TRBD1. Germline lookup yields CDR1 GTSNPN and CDR2 SVGIG (reference sequence). V lost 0 bases, J lost 6 bases, and 17 bases stayed unmatched. CDR3 size: 17 residues. CDR3 sequence (DNA): TGTGCCTGGAGTGTACCGGGATCGTGGGACAGCTGGGGCGAGCAGTACTTC. Protein: CAWSVPGSWDSWGEQYF.

The V and J genes are TRBV12-3 or TRBV12-4 and TRBJ1-1; maybe TRBD1 (6 bases). Trimming stripped 7 bases from V and 3 bases from J, with 18 bases between. The CDR3 is 15 residues long. Here the CDR3 DNA reads TGTGCCAGCACTAAGGGCACGGGGGGCTACACTGAAGCTTTCTTT. It is translated as CASTKGTGGYTEAFF.

The V and J genes are TRBV6-5 and TRBJ2-1; 7 nucleotides line up with TRBD2. The V gene's germline CDR1 is MNHEY and CDR2 SVGAGI. Trimming cost V 4 bases and J 9 bases; bases outside gene matches: 6. The CDR3 covers 13 residues. The CDR3 coding sequence is TGTGCCAGCAGTTTTGGACTAGAACGTGAGCAGTTCTTC. It translates to CASSFGLEREQFF.

Ten or more counts support this clonotype. V is TRBV3-1 and J is TRBJ2-7, with D perhaps matching TRBD1 or TRBD2 (5 bases each). Germline loops: CDR1 LGHDT, CDR2 YNNKEL (reference sequence). V lost 3 bases to trimming and J lost 6 bases, with 12 bases between them. CDR3 length equals 13 residues. CDR3 protein: CASSQGDEVEQYF. CDR3 DNA sequence: TGTGCCAGCAGCCAGGGGGATGAAGTCGAGCAGTACTTC.

The chain combines TRBV29-1 with TRBJ2-1, with D possibly matching TRBD2 (6 bases). The J call may not be correct, given that the DNA end is closer to TRBJ2-7. The germline V gene has CDR1 SQVTM and CDR2 ANQGSEA. The CDR3 loop spans 16 amino acids. The CDR3 nucleotides are TGCAGCGTTTCCCCGGGACTCTACCAATCCTACAATGAGCAGTACTTC. Protein: CSVSPGLYQSYNEQYF.

This clonotype has ten or more counts. The CDR3 loop is CASRGTGFTYEQYF. As DNA, the CDR3 is TGTGCCAGCAGGGGGACAGGGTTCACCTACGAGCAGTACTTC. The chain has TRBV12-3 or TRBV12-4 and TRBJ2-7; 9 nucleotides align to TRBD1. The CDR3 spans 14 residues. J gave up 2 bases and V 6 bases, and 5 bases lay outside the gene matches.

The chain joins TRBV7-3 to TRBJ2-7; TRBD1 or TRBD2 may be the D gene (7 bases each). The CDR3 has 15 residues. Looked up from germline, CDR1 is SGHTA and CDR2 is FQGTGA. Trimming stripped 1 base from V and 3 bases from J, with 13 bases between. For the CDR3, the DNA is TGTGCCAGCAGCTTAAGGGGAGGGGGCGTCTACGAGCAGTACTTC. Translated: CASSLRGGGVYEQYF.

In this sample, this clonotype turned up many times. The V and J genes are TRBV5-1 and TRBJ2-2; TRBD2 agrees at 8 bases. V dropped 4 bases and J dropped 0; count of bases not matched to a gene: 5. CDR1 and CDR2 (germline): SGHRS, YFSETQ. This CDR3 spans 16 amino acids. In DNA form, the CDR3 reads TGCGCCAGCAGCCCCAAACTAGCGGCGAACACCGGGGAGCTGTTTTTT. It encodes CASSPKLAANTGELFF.

The rearrangement uses TRBV20-1 and TRBJ1-3; no reliable D call. The V end lost 7 bases, the J end lost 2 bases, and 12 bases lay between the germline ends. Per the germline V gene, CDR1 is DFQATT and CDR2 is SNEGSKA (reference sequence). This CDR3 contains 13 residues. Here the CDR3 DNA reads TGCAGTGGCTCCCAGGAGCCTGGAAACACCATATATTTT. Protein sequence: CSGSQEPGNTIYF.

This clonotype was counted many times. This chain connects TRBV2 to TRBJ1-1; D not certain. Per the germline V gene, CDR1 is SNHLY and CDR2 is FYNNEI. The CDR3 is 14 amino acids. V lost 4 bases and J lost 3, with 12 bases in between. The CDR3 is CASSGIAGDTEAFF. The CDR3 DNA reads as TGTGCCAGCAGTGGGATCGCTGGAGACACTGAAGCTTTCTTT. Filled out from reference TRBV2 and TRBJ1-1, the complete variable domain reads EPEVTQTPSHQVTQMGQEVILRCVPISNHLYFYWYRQILGQKVEFLVSFYNNEISEKSEIFDDQFSVERPDGSNFTLKIRSTKLEDSAMYFCASSGIAGDTEAFFGQGTRLTVV.

In its sample, this clonotype was seen many times. This chain connects TRBV12-3 or TRBV12-4 to TRBJ2-7; the D gene is possibly TRBD2 (6 bases). Trimming removed 3 bases at V and 6 bases at J, with 15 bases between. The length of the CDR3 is 14 residues. The CDR3 protein is CASSLRVGGSEQYF. CDR3 sequence (DNA): TGTGCCAGCAGTTTGCGAGTGGGGGGAAGCGAGCAGTACTTC.

This clonotype appeared a few times. The chain couples TRBV7-9 to TRBJ2-7; 11 nucleotides match TRBD2. Germline lookup yields CDR1 SEHNR and CDR2 FQNEAQ (reference sequence). Trimming took 5 bases from V and 3 from J; bases not matched to a gene: 9. The length of the CDR3 is 16 residues. The CDR3 loop is CASSPGGTSGFYEQYF. The CDR3 coding sequence is TGTGCCAGCAGCCCAGGGGGGACTAGCGGATTCTACGAGCAGTACTTC.

This clonotype was detected many times. J is TRBJ1-2 and V is TRBV3-1, with D unresolved. The ends were cut back, 6 bases at V and 0 bases at J, with 11 bases in the middle. From germline, CDR1 is LGHDT and CDR2 YNNKEL (reference sequence). The CDR3 is 14 residues long. The CDR3 reads CASSYSGANYGYTF. The CDR3 nucleotides read TGTGCCAGCAGTTACTCTGGAGCTAACTATGGCTACACCTTC. The full variable domain, with the rest looked up from reference TRBV3-1 and TRBJ1-2, is DTAVSQTPKYLVTQMGNDKSIKCEQNLGHDTMYWYKQDSKKFLKIMFSYNNKELIINETVPNRFSPKSPDKAHLNLHINSLELGDSAVYFCASSYSGANYGYTFGSGTRLTVV.

This clonotype was recorded many times. This rearrangement joins TRBV28 to TRBJ2-5; perhaps TRBD2 as D (7 bases). Trimming shortened V by 6 bases and J by 5 bases, and 16 bases separated the two germline ends. The CDR3 is made up of 14 amino acids. Germline CDR1 is MDHEN and CDR2 is SYDVKM. CDR3 nucleotides: TGTGCCAGCAGAGAAGGGGGGGCCAAGGAGACCCAGTACTTC. Its translation is CASREGGAKETQYF.

This clonotype was seen at least ten times. The chain combines TRBV11-1 with TRBJ2-4; 14 nucleotides line up with TRBD2. This CDR3 spans 19 amino acids. From germline, CDR1 is SGHAT and CDR2 FQDESV (reference sequence). V lost 0 bases and J lost 2; bases outside the gene matches: 6. CDR3 region: CASSLAGLAGEMSKNIQYF. The CDR3 DNA reads TGTGCCAGCAGCTTAGCGGGACTAGCGGGAGAGATGTCCAAAAACATTCAGTACTTC. The whole variable domain, remainder taken from reference TRBV11-1 and TRBJ2-4, is EAEVAQSPRYKITEKSQAVAFWCDPISGHATLYWYRQILGQGPELLVQFQDESVVDDSQLPKDRFSAERLKGVDSTLKIQPAELGDSAMYLCASSLAGLAGEMSKNIQYFGAGTRLSVL.

This clonotype was seen at least ten times. This chain connects TRBV27 to TRBJ1-1, with D possibly being TRBD1 (5 bases). Between the trimmed V and J ends, which lost 5 bases and 0 bases, there was a span of 13 bases. Germline lookup yields CDR1 MNHEY and CDR2 SMNVEV (reference sequence). The CDR3 runs 15 residues. CDR3: CASSTNWDLNTEAFF. CDR3 coding DNA: TGTGCCAGCAGTACAAACTGGGACTTGAACACTGAAGCTTTCTTT.

This sequence joins TRBV9 and TRBJ2-1; D gene unclear. Germline V gene lookup returns CDR1 SGDLS and CDR2 YYNGEE. The length of the CDR3 is 16 residues. With 0 bases removed from V and 0 bases from J, the gap between germline ends came to 10 bases. CDR3 protein: CASSVVPASSYNEQFF. CDR3 nucleotide sequence: TGTGCCAGCAGCGTAGTCCCCGCGAGCTCCTACAATGAGCAGTTCTTC. The full variable domain, with the rest looked up from reference TRBV9 and TRBJ2-1, is DSGVTQTPKHLITATGQRVTLRCSPRSGDLSVYWYQQSLDQGLQFLIQYYNGEERAKGNILERFSAQQFPDLHSELNLSSLELGDSALYFCASSVVPASSYNEQFFGPGTRLTVL.

This clonotype has at least ten counts. The chain joins TRBV10-3 to TRBJ1-5; perhaps TRBD1 as D (5 bases). CDR1 and CDR2 from the germline V gene are ENHRY and SYGVKD. The CDR3 has 11 residues. V was clipped by 10 bases and J by 4 bases, with 8 bases between them. The CDR3 region is CATGENQPQHF. CDR3 nucleotide sequence: TGTGCCACGGGGGAGAATCAGCCCCAGCATTTT.